What follows are 8 T cell receptor beta chains derived from one specimen sequenced in a study of CD8 T cells in Susac syndrome (dated by TCRdb to the late 2010s). Receptors were amplified or captured by the immunoSEQ multiplex PCR assay. RNA was extracted using the RNeasy kit, and about 0.45 to 1 ug of the RNA was reverse transcribed with random hexamers. TCRdb reprocessed the public reads (quality trimming at Q25 with fastp, clone calling with MiXCR) and kept in-frame beta chains. For every CDR3 protein sequence, its rows merge into one entry that carries the most common genes and DNA. The sample data list 200,000 to 300,000 distinct CDR3 sequences, and around 96% of these were observed just once. The ten largest make up approximately 0.1% of the sample. Sequencing was carried out using CD4+ T cells from PBMCs. These receptors all come from a human donor with Susac syndrome.

Concerning this clonotype: The germline gene is not matched at one end of the junction; a read error may be the cause. The chain has TRBV28 and TRBJ2-7; D not resolved. Germline V CDR1 and CDR2: MDHEN, SYDVKM. The CDR3 loop spans 11 amino acids. In nucleotides, the CDR3 is TGTGCCAGCAGTTTATTGGGCACGCAGTGGTTC. Its protein is CASSLLGTQWF.

This chain connects TRBV15 to TRBJ2-2, with D possibly TRBD1 on 6 matching bases. The CDR3 runs to 16 residues. Germline V lookup: CDR1 LNHNV, CDR2 YYDKDF (reference sequence). V lost 3 bases and J lost 6, with 17 bases in between. The CDR3 nucleotides read TGTGCCACCAGCAGCAGGATATCTACAGGGCCCGGGGAGCTGTTTTTT. This encodes CATSSRISTGPGELFF.

The chain carries TRBV20-1 and TRBJ2-5; 12 bases line up with TRBD2. V shed 2 bases and J 3 bases; nucleotides not matched to a gene: 1. Germline CDR1 DFQATT, CDR2 SNEGSKA (reference sequence). The CDR3 is 14 residues long. The CDR3 bases are TGCAGTGCTAGACTAGCGGGAGGGGAAGAGACCCAGTACTTC. Protein product: CSARLAGGEETQYF.

This clonotype has just one count. The chain uses TRBV25-1 and TRBJ2-1; tentatively, D is TRBD1 or TRBD2 (6 bases each). Trimming took off 8 bases at V and 3 bases at J, with 14 bases between the two ends. This CDR3 is built from 14 residues. Germline V lookup: CDR1 MGHDK, CDR2 SYGVNS. CDR3 protein: CASQLGGRYNEQFF. For the CDR3, the DNA is TGTGCCAGCCAGCTTGGGGGGCGCTACAATGAGCAGTTCTTC.

This clonotype was detected only a few times. The J gene is TRBJ1-1, the V gene TRBV19, with D possibly TRBD1 on 6 matching bases. CDR1 and CDR2 from the germline V gene are LNHDA and SQIVND (reference sequence). V lost 8 bases and J lost 1, with 11 bases in between. CDR3 length equals 13 residues. The CDR3 region has the DNA TGTGCCAGTCGAGAGACAGGGAACACTGAAGCTTTCTTT. It yields the protein CASRETGNTEAFF.

This clonotype was seen only once. The genes are TRBV2 and TRBJ2-5, with a weak D call TRBD2 (5 bases). The CDR3 covers 14 residues. Germline CDR1 is SNHLY and CDR2 is FYNNEI. Trimming stripped 0 bases from V and 5 bases from J, with 10 bases between. The CDR3 DNA sequence: TGTGCCAGCAGTGAAGCTAGCACGGGGGAGACCCAGTACTTC. As protein: CASSEASTGETQYF. Filled out from reference TRBV2 and TRBJ2-5, the complete variable domain reads EPEVTQTPSHQVTQMGQEVILRCVPISNHLYFYWYRQILGQKVEFLVSFYNNEISEKSEIFDDQFSVERPDGSNFTLKIRSTKLEDSAMYFCASSEASTGETQYFGPGTRLLVL.

The CDR3 reads CASSYPGTSNQPQHF. In DNA, the CDR3 is TGTGCCAGCAGTTATCCCGGGACAAGCAATCAGCCCCAGCATTTT. The V and J genes are TRBV6-2 or TRBV6-3 and TRBJ1-5; D perhaps matches TRBD1 (6 bases). This CDR3 has 15 amino acids. Germline V gene sequence: CDR1 MNHEY, CDR2 SVGEGT. The V end lost 3 bases, the J end lost 1 base, and 10 bases lay between the germline ends.

V gene TRBV29-1 combines with J gene TRBJ2-1, with TRBD2 matching over 7 bases. CDR1 and CDR2 (germline): SQVTM, ANQGSEA. J gave up 9 bases and V 4 bases, and 9 bases lay outside the gene matches. The CDR3 is 13 amino acids. The CDR3 is CSVGGLAATEQFF. The CDR3 DNA sequence: TGCAGCGTTGGTGGTCTAGCGGCTACTGAGCAGTTCTTC.